This TCR beta chain was sequenced during a study of cytomegalovirus exposure and HLA in healthy donors. Germline V gene lookup returns CDR1 MNHNS and CDR2 SASEGT. There are 13 residues in the CDR3. The germline V and J ends were trimmed by 7 bases and 0 bases, with 8 bases remaining between them. The PCR had 60 Vbeta and 13 Jbeta primers. Method: immunoSEQ multiplex PCR; TCRdb's copy keeps in-frame clones and lacks some. This table holds a few hundred thousand clones, around 80% found once. The receptor comes from a woman aged 40-49 years in good health and CMV-seronegative. The sample consisted of PBMCs. The V call is TRBV6-1, the J call TRBJ2-3; D uncertain. CDR3 region: CASTQTSTDTQYF. CDR3 bases: TGTGCCAGCACCCAAACTAGCACAGATACGCAGTATTTT.